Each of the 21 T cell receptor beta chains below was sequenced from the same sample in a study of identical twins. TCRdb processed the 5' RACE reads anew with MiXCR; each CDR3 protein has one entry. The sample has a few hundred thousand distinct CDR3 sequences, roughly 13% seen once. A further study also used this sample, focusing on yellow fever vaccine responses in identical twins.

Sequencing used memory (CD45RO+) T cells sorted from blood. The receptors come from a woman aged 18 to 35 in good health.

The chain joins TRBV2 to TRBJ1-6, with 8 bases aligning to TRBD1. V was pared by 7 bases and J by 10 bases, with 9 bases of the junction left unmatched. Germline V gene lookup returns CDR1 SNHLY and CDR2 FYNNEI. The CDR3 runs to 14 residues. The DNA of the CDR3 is TGTGCCAGCATACCAGGACAGGGAGGCTCACCCCTCCACTTT. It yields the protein CASIPGQGGSPLHF.

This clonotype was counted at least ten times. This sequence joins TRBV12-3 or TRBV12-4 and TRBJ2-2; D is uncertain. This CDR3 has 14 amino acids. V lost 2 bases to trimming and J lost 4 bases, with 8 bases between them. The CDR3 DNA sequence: TGTGCCAGCAGTTTACGGGCTACCACCGGGGAGCTGTTTTTT. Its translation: CASSLRATTGELFF.

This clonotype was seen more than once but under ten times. DNA for the CDR3: TGTGCCATCCGTACAGGTCAGGTGGTGACCCAGTACTTC. This encodes CAIRTGQVVTQYF. V is TRBV6-6 and J is TRBJ2-5, with a weak D call TRBD1 (5 bases). Germline-derived CDR1 and CDR2 are MNHNY and SVGAGI (reference sequence). There are 13 residues in the CDR3. With 10 bases removed from V and 7 bases from J, the gap between germline ends came to 19 bases.

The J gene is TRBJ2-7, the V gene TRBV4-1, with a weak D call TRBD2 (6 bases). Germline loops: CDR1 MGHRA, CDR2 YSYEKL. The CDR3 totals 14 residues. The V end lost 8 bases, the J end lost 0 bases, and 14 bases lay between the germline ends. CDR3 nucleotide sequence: TGCGCCAGCCGGCGGGATTCTAGCTCCTACGAGCAGTACTTC. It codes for CASRRDSSSYEQYF.

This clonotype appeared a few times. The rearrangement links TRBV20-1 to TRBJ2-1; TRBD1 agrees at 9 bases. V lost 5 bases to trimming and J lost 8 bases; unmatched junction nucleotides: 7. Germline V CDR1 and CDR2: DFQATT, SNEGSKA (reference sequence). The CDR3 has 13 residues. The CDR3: CSAFTGGWDEQFF. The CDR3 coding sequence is TGCAGTGCTTTTACAGGGGGCTGGGATGAGCAGTTCTTC.

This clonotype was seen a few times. The CDR3 bases are TGTGCCACCAGCCAGGACCTCCTCTACGAGCAGTACTTC. It translates to CATSQDLLYEQYF. This chain joins TRBV15 and TRBJ2-7; D is unclear. Germline V gene sequence: CDR1 LNHNV, CDR2 YYDKDF (reference sequence). Trimming took off 5 bases at V and 3 bases at J, with 11 bases between the two ends. This CDR3 has 13 residues.

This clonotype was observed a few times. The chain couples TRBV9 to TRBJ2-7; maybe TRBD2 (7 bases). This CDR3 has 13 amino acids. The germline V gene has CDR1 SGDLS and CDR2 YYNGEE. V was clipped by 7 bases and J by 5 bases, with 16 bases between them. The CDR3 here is CASGGAGVDEQYF. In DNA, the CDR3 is TGTGCCAGCGGGGGGGCGGGAGTCGACGAGCAGTACTTC.

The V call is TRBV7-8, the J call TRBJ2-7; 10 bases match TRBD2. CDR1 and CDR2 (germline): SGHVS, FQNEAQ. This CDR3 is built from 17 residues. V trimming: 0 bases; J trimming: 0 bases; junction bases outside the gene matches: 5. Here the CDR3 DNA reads TGTGCCAGCAGCTTAGCTATAGCGGGGGGCTACTCCTACGAGCAGTACTTC. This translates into CASSLAIAGGYSYEQYF.

Here the CDR3 reads CSAINAGQGEDEQYF. The CDR3 DNA reads TGCAGTGCCATTAACGCGGGACAGGGGGAGGACGAGCAGTACTTC. The chain recombines TRBV20-1 with TRBJ2-7, with 11 bases fitting TRBD1. Germline values: CDR1 DFQATT, CDR2 SNEGSKA (reference sequence). Trimming removed 6 bases from V and 5 bases from J; junction bases left unmatched: 12. This CDR3 is 15 amino acids long.

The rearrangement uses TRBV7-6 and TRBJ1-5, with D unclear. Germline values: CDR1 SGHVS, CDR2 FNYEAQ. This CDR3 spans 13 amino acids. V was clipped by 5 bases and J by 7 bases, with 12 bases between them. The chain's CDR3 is CASSPTVGQPQHF. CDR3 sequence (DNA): TGTGCCAGCAGCCCAACGGTTGGACAGCCCCAGCATTTT.

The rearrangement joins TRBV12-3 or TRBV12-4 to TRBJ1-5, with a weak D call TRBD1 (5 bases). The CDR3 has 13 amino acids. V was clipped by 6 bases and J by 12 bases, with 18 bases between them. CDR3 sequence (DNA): TGTGCCAGCAGGGACGCAAACAGGATCATCCAGCATTTT. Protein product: CASRDANRIIQHF.

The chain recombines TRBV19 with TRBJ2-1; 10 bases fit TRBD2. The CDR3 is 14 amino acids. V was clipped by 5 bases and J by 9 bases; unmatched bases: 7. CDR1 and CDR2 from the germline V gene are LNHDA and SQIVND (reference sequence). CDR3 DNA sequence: TGTGCCAGTAGTGAGGTAGCGGGAGGCTTTGAGCAGTTCTTC. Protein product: CASSEVAGGFEQFF.

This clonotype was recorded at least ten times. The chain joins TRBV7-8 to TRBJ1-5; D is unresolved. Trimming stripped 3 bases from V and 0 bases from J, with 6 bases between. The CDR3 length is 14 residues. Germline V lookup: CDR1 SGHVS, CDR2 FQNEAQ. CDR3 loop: CASSLSVSNQPQHF. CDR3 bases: TGTGCCAGCAGCTTGAGTGTTAGCAATCAGCCCCAGCATTTT. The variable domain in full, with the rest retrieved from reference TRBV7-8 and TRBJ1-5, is GAGVSQSPRYKVAKRGQDVALRCDPISGHVSLFWYQQALGQGPEFLTYFQNEAQLDKSGLPSDRFFAERPEGSVSTLKIQRTQQEDSAVYLCASSLSVSNQPQHFGDGTRLSIL.

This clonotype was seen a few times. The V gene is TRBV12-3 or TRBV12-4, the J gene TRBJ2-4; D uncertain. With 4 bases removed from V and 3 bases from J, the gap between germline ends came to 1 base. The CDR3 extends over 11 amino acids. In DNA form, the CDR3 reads TGTGCCAGCAGTTACAAAAACATTCAGTACTTC. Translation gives CASSYKNIQYF.

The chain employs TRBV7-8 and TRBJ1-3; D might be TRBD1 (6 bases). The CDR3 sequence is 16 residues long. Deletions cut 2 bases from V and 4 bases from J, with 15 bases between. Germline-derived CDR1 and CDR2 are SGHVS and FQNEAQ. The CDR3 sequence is CASSLIRGTTGNTIYF. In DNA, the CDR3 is TGTGCCAGCAGCTTAATCAGGGGAACAACAGGAAACACCATATATTTT.

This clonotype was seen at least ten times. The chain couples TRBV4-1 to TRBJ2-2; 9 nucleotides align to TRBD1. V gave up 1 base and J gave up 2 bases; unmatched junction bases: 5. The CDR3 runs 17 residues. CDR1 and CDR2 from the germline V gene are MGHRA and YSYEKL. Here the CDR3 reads CASSQAWGQGNTGELFF. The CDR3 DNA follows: TGCGCCAGCAGCCAAGCGTGGGGACAGGGTAACACCGGGGAGCTGTTTTTT.

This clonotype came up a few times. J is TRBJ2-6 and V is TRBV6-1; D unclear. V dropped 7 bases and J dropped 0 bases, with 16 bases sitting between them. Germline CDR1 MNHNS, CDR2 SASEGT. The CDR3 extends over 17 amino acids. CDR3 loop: CASTNPGTPSGANVLTF. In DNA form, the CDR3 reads TGTGCCAGCACAAATCCCGGCACGCCCTCTGGGGCCAACGTCCTGACTTTC.

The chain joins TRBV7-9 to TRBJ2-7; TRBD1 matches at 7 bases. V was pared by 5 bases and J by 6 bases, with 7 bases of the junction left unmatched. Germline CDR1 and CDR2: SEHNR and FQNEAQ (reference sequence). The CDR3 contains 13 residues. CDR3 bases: TGTGCCAGCAGCACTAGACAGGGTACCGAGCAGTACTTC. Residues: CASSTRQGTEQYF. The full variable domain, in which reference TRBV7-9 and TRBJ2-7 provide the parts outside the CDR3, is DTGVSQNPRHKITKRGQNVTFRCDPISEHNRLYWYRQTLGQGPEFLTYFQNEAQLEKSRLLSDRFSAERPKGSFSTLEIQRTEQGDSAMYLCASSTRQGTEQYFGPGTRLTVT.

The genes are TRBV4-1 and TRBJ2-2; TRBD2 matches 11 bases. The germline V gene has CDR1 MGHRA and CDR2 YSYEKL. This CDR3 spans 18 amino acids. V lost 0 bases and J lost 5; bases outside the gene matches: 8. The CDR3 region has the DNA TGCGCCAGCAGCCAAGATCCTAGCGGGGGGTCTTGGACCGGGGAGCTGTTTTTT. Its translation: CASSQDPSGGSWTGELFF.

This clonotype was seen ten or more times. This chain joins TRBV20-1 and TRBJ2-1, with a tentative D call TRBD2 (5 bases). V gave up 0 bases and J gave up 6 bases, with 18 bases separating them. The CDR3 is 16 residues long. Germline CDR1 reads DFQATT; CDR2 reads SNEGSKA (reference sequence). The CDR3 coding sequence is TGCAGTGCTAGAGATCATGACGCAGCGGTCCCCAATGAGCAGTTCTTC. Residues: CSARDHDAAVPNEQFF.

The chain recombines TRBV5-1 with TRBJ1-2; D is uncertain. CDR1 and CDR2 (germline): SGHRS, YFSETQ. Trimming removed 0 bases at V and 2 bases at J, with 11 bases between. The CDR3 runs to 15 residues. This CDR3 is CASSLDGVGNYGYTF. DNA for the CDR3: TGCGCCAGCAGCTTGGATGGGGTCGGGAACTATGGCTACACCTTC.